Each of the 23 T cell receptor beta chains below was sequenced from the same sample in a study of molecular identifiers for immune sequencing clone quantification (dated by TCRdb to 2016 to 2019). The receptor library was made with PCR. The sample was run on a NextSeq 500. TCRdb reprocessed the public reads (quality trimming at Q25 with fastp, clone calling with MiXCR) and kept in-frame beta chains. Here each entry gathers all rows of one CDR3 protein and keeps the most common genes and DNA. This sample lists under 350,000 distinct CDR3 sequences; roughly 23% were detected once. The ten most abundant clones make up 0.65% to 0.75% of the sample. What was sequenced was naive CD8+ T cells from blood, with Jurkat cell RNA spiked in. What the cell subset or site label conveys for this sample: FACS-sorted CD8+CD4-CCR7+CD45RA+ naive T cells. The receptors were sampled from a human donor in good health. Some libraries in this study had Jurkat cell RNA spiked in.

This clonotype was seen at least ten times. The chain has TRBV25-1 and TRBJ2-7; D gene uncertain. The V end lost 3 bases, the J end lost 1 base, and 13 bases lay between the germline ends. The CDR3 is 15 residues long. Germline lookup yields CDR1 MGHDK and CDR2 SYGVNS. For the CDR3, the DNA is TGTGCCAGCAGTGATCCGTGGGCTGATTCCTACGAGCAGTACTTC. This codes for CASSDPWADSYEQYF.

The rearrangement uses TRBV6-1 and TRBJ2-2; D is unresolved. Germline V gives CDR1 MNHNS, CDR2 SASEGT. The length of the CDR3 is 13 residues. The ends were cut back, 0 bases at V and 6 bases at J, with 5 bases in the middle. The CDR3 is CASSEAGSGELFF. CDR3 in DNA: TGTGCCAGCAGTGAAGCGGGTTCCGGGGAGCTGTTTTTT.

As to this clonotype: Possible read error: a much larger clone is one base away. The chain joins TRBV19 to TRBJ2-7; D is perhaps TRBD1 or TRBD2 (5 bases each). The CDR3 has 14 residues. Per germline, CDR1 LNHDA and CDR2 SQIVND (reference sequence). Trimming took off 3 bases at V and 6 bases at J, with 15 bases between the two ends. CDR3 bases: TGTGCCAGTAGTATTTCCGGGGCAGGCCGCGAGCAGTACTTC. This gives the protein CASSISGAGREQYF. The full variable domain, with the rest looked up from reference TRBV19 and TRBJ2-7, is DGGITQSPKYLFRKEGQNVTLSCEQNLNHDAMYWYRQDPGQGLRLIYYSQIVNDFQKGDIAEGYSVSREKKESFPLTVTSAQKNPTAFYLCASSISGAGREQYFGPGTRLTVT.

J is TRBJ2-7 and V is TRBV20-1; 8 positions match TRBD1. There are 17 residues in the CDR3. CDR1 is DFQATT, CDR2 SNEGSKA, per germline (reference sequence). V dropped 0 bases and J dropped 2; count of bases not matched to a gene: 12. The DNA for the CDR3 is TGCAGTGCTAGAGACCTAAATCCCCGGGACAGGCCCTACGAGCAGTACTTC. It yields the protein CSARDLNPRDRPYEQYF.

This clonotype was counted a few times. V usage is TRBV14 and J usage is TRBJ2-3, with 8 bases lining up with TRBD2. This CDR3 has 17 residues. In germline, CDR1 is SGHDN, CDR2 FVKESK. With 0 bases clipped from V and 1 base from J, the junction kept 6 bases outside the gene matches. The CDR3 reads CASSQENSGKGTDTQYF. DNA of the CDR3: TGTGCCAGCAGCCAAGAAAATAGCGGGAAGGGCACAGATACGCAGTATTTT.

As for this clonotype: Possible read error: a much larger clone is one base away. This chain links TRBV2 with TRBJ2-3; D may be TRBD1 (6 bases). CDR1 is SNHLY, CDR2 FYNNEI, per germline. This CDR3 has 14 residues. Here the CDR3 reads CPSSETGRRDTQYF. The CDR3 DNA sequence: TGTCCCAGCAGTGAGACAGGCCGCAGGGATACGCAGTATTTT.

This chain connects TRBV28 to TRBJ2-7; weak D call: TRBD1 (6 bases). CDR3 length: 14 residues. Germline CDR1 reads MDHEN; CDR2 reads SYDVKM. V was cut by 6 bases and J by 5 bases, with 17 bases left in between. CDR3 amino acids: CASRAAPGAHEQYF. CDR3 in DNA: TGTGCCAGCAGAGCCGCGCCAGGGGCCCACGAGCAGTACTTC.

The chain links TRBV9 to TRBJ2-5, with TRBD1 identical over 9 bases. Germline loops: CDR1 SGDLS, CDR2 YYNGEE. CDR3 length: 15 amino acids. V was pared by 3 bases and J by 2 bases, with 5 bases of the junction left unmatched. The CDR3 nucleotides read TGTGCCAGCAGCGGGGGACAGGGTCCACAAGAGACCCAGTACTTC. This gives the protein CASSGGQGPQETQYF.

This clonotype was detected many times. CDR3 sequence (DNA): TGTGCCAGCAGTTCCGGGGTTAGCGGGACGCTAGCCAAAAACATTCAGTACTTC. Translating gives CASSSGVSGTLAKNIQYF. V gene TRBV28 combines with J gene TRBJ2-4, with TRBD2 matching 8 bases. J was trimmed by 0 bases and V by 4 bases; bases with no gene match: 11. Germline loops: CDR1 MDHEN, CDR2 SYDVKM. CDR3 length equals 18 residues.

This clonotype was counted many times. The V and J genes are TRBV4-1 and TRBJ1-5; maybe TRBD1 (5 bases). Trimming left V 0 bases short and J 6 bases short, with 9 bases between. Per germline, CDR1 MGHRA and CDR2 YSYEKL. This CDR3 contains 14 residues. The CDR3 DNA reads as TGCGCCAGCAGCCAAGATATGGGGCTTCAGCCCCAGCATTTT. This encodes CASSQDMGLQPQHF.

The rearrangement links TRBV28 to TRBJ2-5; unclear D gene. Germline V gene lookup returns CDR1 MDHEN and CDR2 SYDVKM. V was cut by 3 bases and J by 2 bases, with 13 bases left in between. The CDR3 has 15 residues. The DNA for the CDR3 is TGTGCCAGCAGTTTGGATTTCGGCGTACAAGAGACCCAGTACTTC. It codes for CASSLDFGVQETQYF.

This clonotype was picked up a small number of times. The chain employs TRBV27 and TRBJ2-5; D is perhaps TRBD2 (6 bases). The V end was cut by 6 bases, the J end by 2 bases, with 13 bases between. CDR1 is MNHEY and CDR2 is SMNVEV in the germline V gene (reference sequence). CDR3 length: 14 residues. DNA of the CDR3: TGTGCCAGCAGCCCCATAGCGGTACAAGAGACCCAGTACTTC. As protein: CASSPIAVQETQYF.

This clonotype was observed a few times. The missing conserved phenylalanine or tryptophan at the end of this CDR3 makes a read error likely. This CDR3 is CARRGADNEQFL. CDR3 in DNA: TGTGCCAGAAGAGGGGCAGACAATGAGCAGTTCTTA. The chain employs TRBV2 and TRBJ2-1; D possibly uses TRBD1 or TRBD2 (5 bases each). V shed 9 bases and J shed 5 bases, with 11 bases lying between them. This CDR3 contains 12 residues. Per germline, CDR1 SNHLY and CDR2 FYNNEI.

In its sample, this clonotype was seen many times. The chain links TRBV12-3 or TRBV12-4 to TRBJ1-1, with 8 bases matching TRBD1. J lost 6 bases, V lost 6 bases, and 3 bases had no gene match. The CDR3 is 12 amino acids. CDR3 region: CASSPTGAEAFF. The CDR3 DNA follows: TGTGCCAGCAGCCCGACAGGGGCTGAAGCTTTCTTT.

This clonotype appeared a few times. The chain links TRBV11-3 to TRBJ2-1; 7 nucleotides line up with TRBD1. This CDR3 comprises 15 residues. Germline CDR1 SGHNT, CDR2 YENEEA. V shed 1 base, J shed 2 bases, and the junction held 2 bases outside the gene matches. CDR3 in amino acids: CASSLGRGPYNEQFF. The CDR3 DNA reads as TGTGCCAGCAGCTTAGGTAGGGGGCCCTACAATGAGCAGTTCTTC.

V and J are TRBV11-2 and TRBJ2-1; perhaps TRBD2 as D (6 bases). Trimming removed 0 bases from V and 8 bases from J, with 20 bases in between. This CDR3 is built from 17 residues. In germline, CDR1 is SGHAT, CDR2 FQNNGV. DNA for the CDR3: TGTGCCAGCAGCTTAGACGTTAGGGACTTAGCCCCCCATGAGCAGTTCTTC. Its translation: CASSLDVRDLAPHEQFF.

This clonotype was seen repeatedly, ten times or more. The V gene is TRBV2, the J gene TRBJ2-7; D is undetermined. Looked up from germline, CDR1 is SNHLY and CDR2 is FYNNEI. The CDR3 runs to 11 residues. V gave up 7 bases and J gave up 1 base, with 5 bases separating them. CDR3 DNA sequence: TGTGCCAGCACCACGTCCTACGAGCAGTACTTC. Its protein product is CASTTSYEQYF.

This clonotype has just a few counts. The chain is built from TRBV6-5 and TRBJ1-1, with TRBD1 as a possible D gene (5 bases). The CDR3 contains 13 residues. Germline lookup yields CDR1 MNHEY and CDR2 SVGAGI. Trimming removed 0 bases at V and 7 bases at J, with 9 bases between. The CDR3 protein is CASSYSRQYEAFF. The CDR3, as DNA: TGTGCCAGCAGTTACTCCAGACAGTATGAAGCTTTCTTT.

This chain connects TRBV4-3 to TRBJ1-2; no clear D. The CDR3 is made up of 16 amino acids. Trimming stripped 0 bases from V and 8 bases from J, with 19 bases between. Germline CDR1 and CDR2: LGHNA and YSLEER. The CDR3 reads CASSQDSPGGLSGYTF. For the CDR3, the DNA is TGCGCCAGCAGCCAAGATAGTCCAGGTGGCCTTTCGGGCTACACCTTC.

Concerning this clonotype itself: At one of its ends the junction is not consistent with the germline gene, which may arise from a read error. The rearrangement joins TRBV6-2 or TRBV6-3 to TRBJ1-2, with D unclear. CDR1 and CDR2 (germline): MNHEY, SVGEGT. This CDR3 region has 16 residues. This CDR3 reads CAGRPVPGDLSYGYTF. CDR3 sequence (DNA): TGTGCCGGCAGGCCGGTGCCTGGGGATTTATCCTATGGCTACACCTTC.

In its sample, this clonotype was seen many times. The chain combines TRBV12-3 or TRBV12-4 with TRBJ2-3, with D perhaps TRBD1 (6 bases). This CDR3 has 16 residues. Trimming took off 4 bases at V and 2 bases at J, with 16 bases between the two ends. CDR3: CASSSSQGFYTDTQYF. CDR3 sequence (DNA): TGTGCCAGCAGTTCCTCGCAGGGGTTTTACACAGATACGCAGTATTTT.

The chain couples TRBV20-1 to TRBJ2-1, with 9 bases identical to TRBD2. J was trimmed by 8 bases and V by 3 bases; bases with no gene match: 5. This CDR3 has 13 residues. Looked up from germline, CDR1 is DFQATT and CDR2 is SNEGSKA (reference sequence). The CDR3, as DNA: TGCAGTGCTAGTCTAGCGGGGACCTATGAGCAGTTCTTC. Its protein product is CSASLAGTYEQFF.

This clonotype was found many times. The V gene is TRBV12-3 or TRBV12-4, the J gene TRBJ1-1; D is undetermined. This CDR3 has 16 residues. V lost 7 bases to trimming and J lost 3 bases, with 21 bases between them. The CDR3 bases are TGTGCCAGCACCGCTCGAGGCGCCGGATCTTACACTGAAGCTTTCTTT. Residues: CASTARGAGSYTEAFF.